This section outlines one TCR beta chain sequence together with its context. This sample was taken from a study of blood T cell repertoires in COVID-19. At the level of the study: There were acute and convalescent COVID-19 samples, and they came from the United States, Italy and Spain.

V lost 4 bases, J lost 5 bases, and 14 bases stayed unmatched. CDR3 size: 16 residues. CDR1 and CDR2 from the germline V gene are SGHRS and YFSETQ. Per the original data handling: Estimation of nucleated cell counts was performed using reference gene primer amplification. Clones were read by immunoSEQ multiplex PCR, and TCRdb kept only the in-frame ones, dropping some. Clonal size and the V and J genes are those of that table, whereas D and trimming came from the DNA. The sample includes tens of thousands of clones, 73% of them seen just once. Sample: peripheral blood. The rearrangement links TRBV5-1 to TRBJ1-1; 7 bases map to TRBD1. The sequence came from a human donor in a cohort sampled during active or convalescent COVID-19. CDR3 bases: TGCGCCAGCAGCCCCAACGCCGGCCTCAGGGGGACTGAAGCTTTCTTT. This translates into CASSPNAGLRGTEAFF.